Listed here are 15 T cell receptor beta chains from one sample, sequenced in a study of early T cells in non-severe SARS-CoV-2 infection. Using its own MiXCR run on the 5' RACE reads, TCRdb lists one record per CDR3 protein. The data show over 85,000 distinct CDR3 sequences, roughly 13% seen once. Sequences were obtained from whole blood. The receptors stem from an adult who was a healthcare worker with PCR-confirmed SARS-CoV-2 infection or an uninfected control (not recorded which).

The chain has TRBV12-3 or TRBV12-4 and TRBJ2-3, with TRBD2 matching over 13 bases. The J segment lost 0 bases and the V segment lost 6 bases, leaving 3 bases of the junction unmatched. CDR3 length: 16 amino acids. CDR3 amino acids: CASRGLAGSSTDTQYF. The CDR3 coding sequence is TGTGCCAGCAGGGGACTAGCGGGATCTAGCACAGATACGCAGTATTTT.

This clonotype has only a few counts. This chain uses TRBV10-3 with TRBJ2-7; unclear D gene. The germline V gene has CDR1 ENHRY and CDR2 SYGVKD. Trimming removed 10 bases from V and 6 bases from J, with 16 bases in between. The CDR3 is made up of 12 amino acids. The CDR3 region has the DNA TGTGCCAACGGCCCCGTTATATCCGAGCAGTACTTC. This codes for CANGPVISEQYF.

J is TRBJ1-1 and V is TRBV3-1; D is perhaps TRBD1 (5 bases). The CDR3 consists of 13 residues. Trimming stripped 0 bases from V and 13 bases from J, with 15 bases between. Per germline, CDR1 LGHDT and CDR2 YNNKEL (reference sequence). The DNA of the CDR3 is TGTGCCAGCAGCCAAGATCGGGGACGGGGTCGTTTCTTT. Encoded protein: CASSQDRGRGRFF.

This clonotype was detected only a few times. The chain is built from TRBV5-1 and TRBJ2-1; D may be TRBD2 (6 bases). Trimming removed 2 bases from V and 6 bases from J, with 12 bases in between. This CDR3 has 14 amino acids. In germline, CDR1 is SGHRS, CDR2 YFSETQ. The CDR3 region is CASSFSGDFNEQFF. The CDR3, as DNA: TGCGCCAGCAGCTTTTCGGGAGACTTCAATGAGCAGTTCTTC.

This clonotype was seen ten or more times. The chain is built from TRBV20-1 and TRBJ1-1; D not resolved. V shed 3 bases and J shed 5 bases, with 10 bases lying between them. Germline assignment: CDR1 DFQATT and CDR2 SNEGSKA (reference sequence). The CDR3 contains 12 residues. CDR3 in amino acids: CSAREGVTEAFF. DNA for the CDR3: TGCAGTGCTAGGGAGGGAGTTACTGAAGCTTTCTTT.

The chain has TRBV6-4 and TRBJ1-5; D remains unclear. The CDR3 consists of 13 residues. V shed 6 bases and J shed 2 bases, with 8 bases lying between them. The germline gives CDR1 MRHNA, CDR2 SNTAGT. For the CDR3, the DNA is TGTGCCAGCAGCCCGGGAGGCAATCAGCCCCAGCATTTT. Encoded protein: CASSPGGNQPQHF.

This clonotype was detected a few times. This chain connects TRBV6-4 to TRBJ2-2, with D perhaps matching TRBD2 (6 bases). This CDR3 comprises 15 residues. From germline, CDR1 is MRHNA and CDR2 SNTAGT. Trimming left V 7 bases short and J 3 bases short, with 15 bases between. As DNA, the CDR3 is TGTGCCAGCAAGGAGGGCATGGGGGACACCGGGGAGCTGTTTTTT. It is translated as CASKEGMGDTGELFF.

The chain employs TRBV3-1 and TRBJ2-3; 8 bases fit TRBD2. Germline lookup yields CDR1 LGHDT and CDR2 YNNKEL (reference sequence). The trim removed 1 base at V and 6 bases at J, leaving 15 bases unmatched. The CDR3 totals 18 residues. The CDR3 DNA follows: TGTGCCAGCAGCCAAGGGTGGCGGACTAGCTCGGTGGCCGATACGCAGTATTTT. This codes for CASSQGWRTSSVADTQYF.

V gene TRBV12-3 or TRBV12-4 combines with J gene TRBJ2-1; D gene unclear. V lost 5 bases to trimming and J lost 2 bases, with 13 bases between them. The CDR3 is 15 residues long. Here the CDR3 reads CASSTALKTYNEQFF. The CDR3 bases are TGTGCCAGCAGTACCGCCTTGAAAACCTACAATGAGCAGTTCTTC.

This clonotype came up many times. This chain connects TRBV29-1 to TRBJ1-2; a weak D match, TRBD1 (6 bases). Germline loops: CDR1 SQVTM, CDR2 ANQGSEA. The V and J ends lost 4 bases and 8 bases respectively, with 17 bases between them. The CDR3 contains 13 residues. Here the CDR3 reads CSVAPRGARGYTF. The CDR3 DNA reads as TGCAGCGTTGCCCCCCGGGGGGCGCGCGGCTACACCTTC.

Here the CDR3 reads CSARRDGSYEQYF. For the CDR3, the DNA is TGCAGTGCTAGGAGGGACGGCTCCTACGAGCAGTACTTC. The chain uses TRBV20-1 and TRBJ2-7; D may match TRBD1 or TRBD2 (5 bases each). The CDR3 runs 13 residues. Germline V gives CDR1 DFQATT, CDR2 SNEGSKA (reference sequence). Trimming removed 3 bases at V and 0 bases at J, with 9 bases between.

About this clonotype: The CDR3 ends on some other residue instead of the conserved phenylalanine or tryptophan, so this is likely a read error. V is TRBV27 and J is TRBJ2-3, with TRBD1 matching over 8 bases. The germline V gene has CDR1 MNHEY and CDR2 SMNVEV (reference sequence). This CDR3 contains 14 residues. V dropped 5 bases and J dropped 3; count of bases not matched to a gene: 4. CDR3: CASSADRGTDTQYS. The CDR3 region has the DNA TGTGCCAGCAGTGCTGACAGGGGTACAGATACGCAGTATTCT.

At least ten counts were recorded for this clonotype. The rearrangement links TRBV12-3 or TRBV12-4 to TRBJ2-3, with 12 nucleotides matching TRBD1. CDR3 length: 15 residues. The V gene end was trimmed by 3 bases and the J gene end by 4 bases; junction bases not matched to a gene: 2. The CDR3 bases are TGTGCCAGCAGTTTGGGGACAGGGGGCGCAGATACGCAGTATTTT. The encoded protein is CASSLGTGGADTQYF.

The chain joins TRBV30 to TRBJ2-3; D gene uncertain. The V end was cut by 1 base, the J end by 10 bases, with 9 bases between. Germline values: CDR1 GTSNPN, CDR2 SVGIG (reference sequence). CDR3 size: 11 residues. The CDR3: CAWSGGKAQYF. For the CDR3, the DNA is TGTGCCTGGAGTGGTGGGAAAGCGCAGTATTTT.

The chain employs TRBV20-1 and TRBJ2-4; tentatively, D is TRBD2 (6 bases). The CDR3 length is 13 residues. Trimming removed 6 bases from V and 6 bases from J, with 15 bases in between. Per the germline V gene, CDR1 is DFQATT and CDR2 is SNEGSKA (reference sequence). The CDR3 DNA sequence: TGCAGTGCGCCTAGGGACTCAGTAAACATTCAGTACTTC. This codes for CSAPRDSVNIQYF.